The rows below give T cell receptor beta chains drawn from one sample of a study of blood T cell repertoires in COVID-19. Only in-frame clones appear in the TCRdb table, and some are missing; sequencing was by immunoSEQ multiplex PCR. In the table there are around 390,000 clones, 85% to 90% of which are singletons. Material for sequencing was PBMCs or T cells enriched from blood (not recorded which). The receptors stem from a woman between 50 and 59 years old who had recovered from COVID-19. CDR3s include the opening cysteine and the closing phenylalanine or tryptophan. A D gene is named only where the DNA matches it firmly. Rows may omit the clone size; those that give it use once, few, many or a size class.

TRBJ2-2,TRBV9,NA,19,TRBD1,TGTGCCAGCAGCCCCTGGACAGGCGACTCTTATCTAAACACCGGGGAGCTGTTTTTT,CASSPWTGDSYLNTGELFF
TRBJ2-3,TRBV7-8,once,16,NA,TGTGCCAGCAGCCACGGTCTGGAGGAGCGGACAGATACGCAGTATTTT,CASSHGLEERTDTQYF
TRBJ2-7,TRBV27,NA,16,TRBD1,TGTGCCAGCAGCAGGACAGGGGTATACACCTTCTACGAGCAGTACTTC,CASSRTGVYTFYEQYF
TRBJ1-1,TRBV27,NA,17,NA,TGTGCCAGCTCAAGAGGGGACTCCGTAGCGTTGAACACTGAAGCTTTCTTT,CASSRGDSVALNTEAFF
TRBJ1-6,TRBV7-2,NA,14,NA,TGTGCCAGCAGCTTTCGAGCTAATAATTCACCCCTCCACTTT,CASSFRANNSPLHF
TRBJ2-3,TRBV7-2,NA,14,NA,TGTGCCAGCAGCTTGCAGGGGATCACAGATACGCAGTATTTT,CASSLQGITDTQYF
TRBJ2-5,TRBV5-1,NA,15,NA,TGCGCCAGCACCCCATCTCAGGGGCGCTCAGAGACCCAGTACTTC,CASTPSQGRSETQYF
TRBJ2-1,TRBV18,once,16,NA,TGTGCCAGCTCACCCCCCCCAAGGGGCCTATACAATGAGCAGTTCTTC,CASSPPPRGLYNEQFF
TRBJ1-4,TRBV6-5,NA,15,NA,TGTGCCAGCAGTTACTCAAGACGGAGGACGGAAAAACTGTTTTTT,CASSYSRRRTEKLFF
TRBJ1-1,TRBV28,NA,15,NA,TGTGCCAGCAGTCACGGGGGAAGCATGAACACTGAAGCTTTCTTT,CASSHGGSMNTEAFF
TRBJ1-4,TRBV4-2,NA,18,NA,TGTGCCAGCAGCCAAGAGTTCTCAGGGGCCTTGCCTAATGAAAAACTGTTTTTT,CASSQEFSGALPNEKLFF
TRBJ1-1,TRBV10-3,NA,14,NA,TGTGCCATCAGACTAATGACAGATTCCACTGAAGCTTTCTTT,CAIRLMTDSTEAFF
TRBJ2-7,TRBV5-1,once,14,TRBD2,TGCGCCAGCAGCCCCCGGACTAGCTACTACGAGCAGTACTTC,CASSPRTSYYEQYF
TRBJ2-5,TRBV21-1,NA,17,NA,TGTGCCAGCAGCAAAGGGGGCGCGGGGGCGCCGCAAGAGACCCAGTACTTC,CASSKGGAGAPQETQYF
TRBJ2-7,TRBV5-1,NA,16,NA,TGCGCCAGCAGCCCCTTGGCGGTCCTAGAGCGCTACGAGCAGTACTTC,CASSPLAVLERYEQYF
TRBJ1-2,TRBV11-2,NA,15,NA,TGTGCCAGCAGCTTCGAATACCCCCGGGGCTATGGCTACACCTTC,CASSFEYPRGYGYTF
TRBJ1-1,TRBV2,NA,15,NA,TGTGCCAGCAGTGAAGATCAGGCCATGAACACTGAAGCTTTCTTT,CASSEDQAMNTEAFF
TRBJ1-2,TRBV27,NA,12,NA,TGTGCCAGCAGTTTTAAGGGGTACGGCTACACCTTC,CASSFKGYGYTF
TRBJ1-2,TRBV7-9,once,13,TRBD1,TGTGCCAGCAGCCCGGGACAGCTCTATGGCTACACCTTC,CASSPGQLYGYTF
TRBJ2-7,TRBV5-1,few,15,TRBD1,TGCGCCAGCAGCCCCAGGGACAGGGGGTCCTACGAGCAGTACTTC,CASSPRDRGSYEQYF
TRBJ1-2,TRBV6-6,NA,11,TRBD1,TGTGCCAGCAGTTTGACAGGGGCCTACACCTTC,CASSLTGAYTF
TRBJ1-5,TRBV6-1,NA,15,TRBD1,TGTGCCAGCAGTGAGGGCAGGGGGCCAGGGCAGCCCCAGCATTTT,CASSEGRGPGQPQHF
TRBJ1-4,TRBV2,NA,12,NA,TGTGCCAGCAGTAAGGAGAATGAAAAACTGTTTTTT,CASSKENEKLFF
TRBJ1-4,TRBV4-1,NA,15,NA,TGCGCCAGCAGCCAAGATCCCAGGGTAGGAGAAAAACTGTTTTTT,CASSQDPRVGEKLFF
TRBJ2-1,TRBV9,few,15,TRBD1,TGTGCCAGCAGCGTAAACGGACAGGGATACAATGAGCAGTTCTTC,CASSVNGQGYNEQFF
TRBJ1-2,TRBV4-1,NA,15,NA,TGCGCCAGCAGCCAAGGCGCCACAGGGTCGGGTGGCTACACCTTC,CASSQGATGSGGYTF
TRBJ1-6,TRBV19,NA,16,TRBD1,TGTGCCAGTAGTACCTACGACAGGGGCTATAATTCACCCCTCCACTTT,CASSTYDRGYNSPLHF
TRBJ2-2,TRBV2,NA,15,TRBD2,TGTGCCAGCATCCGCGCAGGGAGGGGCACCGGGGAGCTGTTTTTT,CASIRAGRGTGELFF
TRBJ1-3,TRBV5-6,NA,16,NA,TGTGCCAGCAGCATCTCGGACTTCAGCTCTGGAAACACCATATATTTT,CASSISDFSSGNTIYF
TRBJ2-7,TRBV9,NA,17,TRBD2,TGTGCCAGCAGCGTGGCCGCCCCTACAAGCGGGGAAGAAGAGCAGTACTTC,CASSVAAPTSGEEEQYF
TRBJ1-5,TRBV12-3/TRBV12-4,NA,13,NA,TGTGCCAGCAGTTTAATTCCGGGTCAGCCCCAGCATTTT,CASSLIPGQPQHF
TRBJ1-5,TRBV30,NA,15,NA,TGTGCCTTGAGCTACCCTGGGGGGTTTAATCAGCCCCAGCATTTT,CALSYPGGFNQPQHF
TRBJ1-5,TRBV19,NA,14,NA,TGTGCCAGTATGAGCCGCAATAGCAATCAGCCCCAGCATTTT,CASMSRNSNQPQHF
TRBJ1-1,TRBV7-9,NA,17,NA,TGTGCCAGCAGCCGTACCCCTACAGGACCCTTGAACACTGAAGCTTTCTTT,CASSRTPTGPLNTEAFF